This TCR beta chain comes out of a study of identical twins. Study-level findings and limits: Fewer insertions were carried by abundant cord blood beta clonotypes, but none was seen in memory repertoires.

On this clonotype itself: No antigen is known for it.

A single record per CDR3 protein comes from TCRdb applying MiXCR to the 5' RACE reads. This table has approximately 410,000 distinct CDR3 sequences, about 18% appearing once. Deletions cut 3 bases from V and 7 bases from J, with 14 bases between. In germline, CDR1 is MNHEY, CDR2 SMNVEV (reference sequence). The CDR3 is 14 amino acids. The sample consisted of naive T cells sorted from blood. This chain joins TRBV27 and TRBJ2-3, with a possible D match to TRBD2 (5 bases). This clonotype was obtained from a man aged 50 or older in good health. Here the CDR3 reads CASSLSWELNTQYF. The CDR3 DNA reads as TGTGCCAGCAGTTTGTCGTGGGAGCTAAATACGCAGTATTTT.